The rows below give T cell receptor beta chains drawn from one sample of a study of blood T cell repertoires in COVID-19. Clones were sequenced by immunoSEQ multiplex PCR, and TCRdb holds only the in-frame ones, with some missing. The data contain 120,000 to 150,000 clones, around 81% of them singletons. Material: peripheral blood. The receptor source for this set is a woman between 35 and 50 years old with active or convalescent COVID-19. The CDR3 runs from the conserved cysteine through the conserved F or W. A D gene is named only where the DNA matches it firmly. The size of a clone is reported for some rows only, either as once, few or many, or as a class for expanded clones.

clone_size	v_call	d_call	j_call	cdr3_nt	cdr3_aa
few	TRBV3-1/TRBV3-2	.	TRBJ1-2	TGTGCCAGCAGCAGGGACATTGGCTACACCTTC	CASSRDIGYTF
.	TRBV28	TRBD1	TRBJ1-4	TGTGCCAGCAGTTACTCGGGACAGGGGGCCTATAATGAAAAACTGTTTTTT	CASSYSGQGAYNEKLFF
.	TRBV11-2	.	TRBJ1-5	TGTGCCAGCAGCAGGGGGTGGGATCAGCCCCAGCATTTT	CASSRGWDQPQHF
.	TRBV28	TRBD1	TRBJ1-2	TGTGCCAGCAGTTTCTCCCGGACAGGGGTAGGCTACACCTTC	CASSFSRTGVGYTF
.	TRBV2	.	TRBJ2-3	TGTGCCAGCAACCGCAGGGGCACAGATACGCAGTATTTT	CASNRRGTDTQYF
.	TRBV28	.	TRBJ1-6	TGTGCCAGCAGTTTAGCGGGGGTCTATAATTCACCCCTCCACTTT	CASSLAGVYNSPLHF
.	TRBV19	TRBD1	TRBJ1-1	TGTGCCAGTAGAGTGGACAGGGGGACCACTGAAGCTTTCTTT	CASRVDRGTTEAFF
.	TRBV28	.	TRBJ2-5	TGTGCCAGTGGGCCAAGGCGACCAGAGACCCAGTACTTC	CASGPRRPETQYF
.	TRBV28	TRBD2	TRBJ2-7	TGTGCCAGCAGCCCGGCGGTAGCGGGAGCCTACGAGCAGTACTTC	CASSPAVAGAYEQYF
.	TRBV7-2	.	TRBJ2-6	TGTGCCAGCAGCGGGCGGACAGCAGTCTCTGGGGCCAACGTCCTGACTTTC	CASSGRTAVSGANVLTF
.	TRBV19	.	TRBJ1-3	TGTGCCAGTAAAGACGACAGGTACTCTGGAAACACCATATATTTT	CASKDDRYSGNTIYF
few	TRBV7-2	.	TRBJ2-1	TGTGCCAGCAGCTCCCCCGGACAACACAATGAGCAGTTCTTC	CASSSPGQHNEQFF
.	TRBV27	TRBD1	TRBJ1-5	TGTGCCAGCGGAAAGGACAGGCGCTATAGCAATCAGCCCCAGCATTTT	CASGKDRRYSNQPQHF
.	TRBV2	.	TRBJ1-5	TGTGCCAGCAGTGAGAGCCAGGGCTGGCAGCCCCAGCATTTT	CASSESQGWQPQHF
.	TRBV6-2/TRBV6-3	TRBD1	TRBJ1-2	TGTGCCAGCAACCCAGACAGGGAGGTTTGTGGCTACACCTTC	CASNPDREVCGYTF
.	TRBV28	TRBD1	TRBJ1-1	TGTGCCAGTTCTTCAGGGGGCGCGGGGAACACTGAAGCTTTCTTT	CASSSGGAGNTEAFF
.	TRBV28	TRBD1	TRBJ1-4	TGTGCCAGCAGTTTATCCGGGACAGCTAATGAAAAACTGTTTTTT	CASSLSGTANEKLFF
.	TRBV4-3	.	TRBJ2-3	TGCGCCAGCAGCCAAAGCCCCGGGAATCGCGGGACAGATACGCAGTATTTT	CASSQSPGNRGTDTQYF
.	TRBV4-2	TRBD1	TRBJ1-1	TGTGCCAGCAGCCAAGTTCAGGGGGCGAGGCGCACTGAAGCTTTCTTT	CASSQVQGARRTEAFF
few	TRBV24-1	.	TRBJ2-5	TGTGCCACCAGTGCCGAAGGAGGGAGGCAAGAGACCCAGTACTTC	CATSAEGGRQETQYF
.	TRBV9	TRBD1	TRBJ1-5	TGTGCCAGCAGCCCGGGACAGGGTAGGCAGCCCCAGCATTTT	CASSPGQGRQPQHF
.	TRBV5-1	.	TRBJ2-7	TGCGCCAGCAGCTTGGAGTGGGCCGTTTCAGACGAGCAGTACTTC	CASSLEWAVSDEQYF
.	TRBV4-2	.	TRBJ1-5	TGTGCCAGCAGCCGGTGGGCGGACTCGGAGGGCAATCAGCCCCAGCATTTT	CASSRWADSEGNQPQHF
.	TRBV5-1	TRBD2	TRBJ2-3	TGCGCCAGCAGCTTCGGACTAGCGGGGGGGCGGCTTATAGATACGCAGTATTTT	CASSFGLAGGRLIDTQYF
.	TRBV30	TRBD1	TRBJ2-7	TGTGCCTGGGGGGCCCTTCAGGGGGACTACGAGCAGTACTTC	CAWGALQGDYEQYF
.	TRBV5-1	.	TRBJ1-4	TGCGCCAGCAGCTTAAGTTCAGGGAGGGTCGATGAAAAACTGTTTTTT	CASSLSSGRVDEKLFF
.	TRBV23-1	TRBD1	TRBJ1-3	TGCGCCAGCAGTCACGCACGACAGACACCCAGGGGACAGGGTGTGTATCAGTCCGGAAACACCATATATTTT	CASSHARQTPRGQGVYQSGNTIYF
.	TRBV5-1	.	TRBJ2-2	TGCGCCAGCAGACCAGGGCCCCCGAACACCGGGGAGCTGTTTTTT	CASRPGPPNTGELFF
.	TRBV30	TRBD1	TRBJ1-5	TGTGCCTGGAGCCGACGGCAGGGGGACGGGGGCAATCAGCCCCAGCATTTT	CAWSRRQGDGGNQPQHF
.	TRBV6-1	.	TRBJ1-1	TGTGCCAGCTTAGCAAGACGGGGGGAAGAAGCTTTCTTT	CASLARRGEEAFF
once	TRBV5-1	.	TRBJ2-6	TGCGCCAGCAAGCGGACTGGGGCCAACGTCCTGACTTTC	CASKRTGANVLTF
.	TRBV27	.	TRBJ2-7	TGTGCCAGCAGTTTATCTTCAGGGGTGGTTTCCTACGAGCAGTACTTC	CASSLSSGVVSYEQYF
.	TRBV18	.	TRBJ1-3	TGTGCCAGCTCACCAGCCAGCCAGGACACCATATATTTT	CASSPASQDTIYF
few	TRBV5-1	.	TRBJ2-3	TGCGCCAGCAGCTTGCTTGACGGGAGCACAGATACGCAGTATTTT	CASSLLDGSTDTQYF
.	TRBV6-6	.	TRBJ1-5	TGTGCCAGCAGTTACCCGGAGGCCGATCAGCCCCAGCATTTT	CASSYPEADQPQHF
once	TRBV10-3	TRBD2	TRBJ2-3	TGTGCCATCAGAGCTAGCGGGGGCACAGATACGCAGTATTTT	CAIRASGGTDTQYF
once	TRBV27	TRBD1	TRBJ1-5	TGTGCCAGCAGGACCACAGGGGGTTACCAGCCCCAGCATTTT	CASRTTGGYQPQHF
.	TRBV28	TRBD1	TRBJ1-4	TGTGCCAGCAGTTTACTACAGGGGACTAATGAAAAACTGTTTTTT	CASSLLQGTNEKLFF
.	TRBV5-1	TRBD2	TRBJ2-5	TGCGCCAGCAGCTTAGGACTAGCGGGGAATTATCAAGAGACCCAGTACTTC	CASSLGLAGNYQETQYF
.	TRBV28	TRBD1	TRBJ1-1	TGTGCCAGCAGCGACACAGGGGGCCGCAGCACTGAAGCTTTCTTT	CASSDTGGRSTEAFF
.	TRBV19	.	TRBJ1-1	TGTGCCAGTACTCAAGGGCGGGGAGGGACTGAAGCTTTCTTT	CASTQGRGGTEAFF
few	TRBV28	.	TRBJ2-3	TGTGCCAGCAGTCAGGGGATGGGCACAGATACGCAGTATTTT	CASSQGMGTDTQYF
.	TRBV7-2	TRBD1	TRBJ2-1	TGTGCCAGCAGCGTCGGGACAGGCCATTACAATGAGCAGTTCTTC	CASSVGTGHYNEQFF
once	TRBV6-5	.	TRBJ1-1	TGTGCCAGCAATACAGGACAGCTACAGAACACTGAAGCTTTCTTT	CASNTGQLQNTEAFF
once	TRBV6-5	TRBD1	TRBJ1-2	TGTGCCAGCAGCATGACAGGGGGCTACTATGGCTACACCTTC	CASSMTGGYYGYTF
.	TRBV10-3	.	TRBJ1-2	TGTGCCATCACCTCTGGAGGGGCGCTCTATGGCTACACCTTC	CAITSGGALYGYTF
.	TRBV19	TRBD2	TRBJ2-3	TGTGCCAGTAGTATCCCAAGTGGGGGGGCAGATACGCAGTATTTT	CASSIPSGGADTQYF
.	TRBV28	.	TRBJ1-6	TGTGCCAGCAGTTTCGCCTCCCAGGGTAATTCACCCCTCCACTTT	CASSFASQGNSPLHF
.	TRBV19	TRBD1	TRBJ1-1	TGTGCCAGTCTTTATCACAGGGGGACGTACACTGAAGCTTTCTTT	CASLYHRGTYTEAFF
.	TRBV19	TRBD1	TRBJ2-7	TGTGCCAGTAGTAAAAGACAGGGGAGGAAGGTCACCTACGAGCAGTACTTC	CASSKRQGRKVTYEQYF
.	TRBV19	TRBD1	TRBJ2-3	TGTGCCAGTAGTCCCGGACAGGGTGGCACAGATACGCAGTATTTT	CASSPGQGGTDTQYF
.	TRBV19	TRBD1	TRBJ2-7	TGTGCCAGTATGGCTCCGGACAGGGGGGACGAGCAGTACTTC	CASMAPDRGDEQYF
.	TRBV18	.	TRBJ1-4	TGTGCCAGCTCACCGAGTAGCAATGGAAAACTGTTTTTT	CASSPSSNGKLFF
.	TRBV6-5	.	TRBJ1-5	TGTGCCAGCAGTCACCGGACAGACTCCAATCAGCCCCAGCATTTT	CASSHRTDSNQPQHF
.	TRBV28	.	TRBJ1-3	TGTGCCAGCGGGTCAGGAGGCCATTCCTCTGGAAACACCATATATTTT	CASGSGGHSSGNTIYF
.	TRBV15	.	TRBJ2-7	TGTGCCACCAGCAGAGATCCCGAGGGCTCCTACGAGCAGTACTTC	CATSRDPEGSYEQYF
.	TRBV7-9	.	TRBJ1-1	TGTGCCAGCAGCTCAGATAGGAGGGGCAGAACTGAAGCTTTCTTT	CASSSDRRGRTEAFF